This T cell receptor beta chain was sequenced during a study of T-cell reconstitution after alpha-beta-depleted transplantation in children. This clonotype was seen a handful of times. Its antigen is still unknown. The study, taken as a whole, reports: Surviving recipient T cells and intrathymic progenitors accounted for some patients' high TCRbeta diversity at day 60. Most T-cell counts and diversity one year after the transplant came from T cells that were newly produced. The study reportedly traced alpha-beta T cells about two months after transplant to several hundred expanded graft clones.

The TCRbeta library was prepared with unique molecular identifiers. A single record per CDR3 protein comes from TCRdb applying MiXCR to the PCR reads. The sample consists of about 110,000 distinct CDR3 sequences, 5% to 7% of them appearing once. This sequence was found in a male patient aged 2 to 9 who had a stem cell transplant for acute lymphoblastic leukemia, so the T cells may come from the graft donor. The sample consisted of PBMCs, mostly from graft donor cells, taken 360 days after TCRalphabeta/CD19-depleted stem cell transplant.

The CDR3 here is CASSQPPTGTHRLAGRDTQYF. The CDR3 region has the DNA TGTGCCAGCAGCCAACCCCCAACCGGGACACACCGACTAGCGGGACGGGATACGCAGTATTTT. The chain joins TRBV14 to TRBJ2-3; 11 bases agree with TRBD2. The CDR3 is 21 amino acids. The germline V gene encodes CDR1 SGHDN and CDR2 FVKESK. The J segment lost 6 bases and the V segment lost 2 bases, leaving 22 bases of the junction unmatched. The whole variable domain, remainder taken from reference TRBV14 and TRBJ2-3, is EAGVTQFPSHSVIEKGQTVTLRCDPISGHDNLYWYRRVMGKEIKFLLHFVKESKQDESGMPNNRFLAERTGGTYSTLKVQPAELEDSGVYFCASSQPPTGTHRLAGRDTQYFGPGTRLTVL.